Presented here are 21 T cell receptor beta chains from one specimen sequenced in a study of T cell changes during pregnancy in multiple sclerosis. Some clones are missing from TCRdb's copy, which holds only in-frame ones; the method was immunoSEQ multiplex PCR. The data hold about 59,000 clones, with 93% observed a single time. This specimen was CD8+ T cells from peripheral blood mononuclear cells, taken in the third trimester of pregnancy. The receptors were gathered from a female donor with multiple sclerosis, enrolled in a pregnancy study.

This clone was seen just once. This chain connects TRBV4-1 to TRBJ2-1, with D tentatively TRBD1 (5 bases). This CDR3 spans 14 amino acids. V shed 4 bases and J shed 8 bases, with 15 bases lying between them. Germline CDR1 and CDR2: MGHRA and YSYEKL. CDR3 coding DNA: TGCGCCAGCAGCCGTGGCTGGGGCGAGGATGAGCAGTTCTTC. Residues: CASSRGWGEDEQFF.

V gene TRBV19 combines with J gene TRBJ2-7, with D possibly matching TRBD2 (6 bases). The ends were cut back, 5 bases at V and 6 bases at J, with 14 bases in the middle. Germline V gene sequence: CDR1 LNHDA, CDR2 SQIVND (reference sequence). The CDR3 spans 13 residues. The CDR3, as DNA: TGTGCCAGTAGTCCCTCATCGACTAGCGAGCAGTACTTC. Translating gives CASSPSSTSEQYF.

This clone occurred once. The chain carries TRBV6-6 and TRBJ2-7; 9 bases match TRBD1. This CDR3 contains 14 residues. Germline V CDR1 and CDR2: MNHNY, SVGAGI (reference sequence). With 6 bases clipped from V and 2 bases from J, the junction kept 5 bases outside the gene matches. The CDR3 sequence: CASSQGQGTYEQYF. CDR3 bases: TGTGCCAGCAGCCAGGGACAGGGAACCTACGAGCAGTACTTC.

This clone showed up just once. The chain carries TRBV30 and TRBJ2-2; D not resolved. V lost 6 bases to trimming and J lost 4 bases, with 12 bases between them. Germline V gene data show CDR1 as GTSNPN and CDR2 as SVGIG (reference sequence). The CDR3 has 13 amino acids. CDR3 region: CACESAGTGELFF. CDR3 bases: TGTGCCTGTGAAAGCGCCGGCACCGGGGAGCTGTTTTTT.

This clone was found once. The chain couples TRBV19 to TRBJ1-5; D gene ambiguous. V dropped 7 bases and J dropped 6 bases, with 13 bases sitting between them. Germline V gene data show CDR1 as LNHDA and CDR2 as SQIVND (reference sequence). This CDR3 comprises 13 residues. CDR3 DNA sequence: TGTGCCAGTAATGCGGGGTTAGGTCAGCCCCAGCATTTT. Amino acids: CASNAGLGQPQHF.

The chain links TRBV5-5 to TRBJ1-1; 8 positions agree with TRBD1. The CDR3 consists of 13 residues. Losses at the gene ends were 2 bases for V and 4 bases for J; bases not matched to a gene: 1. Germline V CDR1 and CDR2: SGHKS, YYEKEE (reference sequence). CDR3 residues: CASSLDRGTEAFF. The CDR3 DNA reads as TGTGCCAGCAGCTTAGACAGGGGCACTGAAGCTTTCTTT.

The CDR3 region is CASRTGGNTEAFF. CDR3 bases: TGTGCCAGTAGAACAGGGGGGAACACTGAAGCTTTCTTT. The chain recombines TRBV19 with TRBJ1-1, with 8 bases that match TRBD1. This CDR3 is built from 13 residues. Germline loops: CDR1 LNHDA, CDR2 SQIVND (reference sequence). J was trimmed by 1 base and V by 6 bases; bases with no gene match: 1.

V and J are TRBV4-3 and TRBJ2-2; 12 nucleotides match TRBD2. This CDR3 region has 19 residues. The V gene end was trimmed by 0 bases and the J gene end by 1 base; junction bases not matched to a gene: 6. Germline V lookup: CDR1 LGHNA, CDR2 YSLEER. CDR3 sequence: CASSQEGEGLAGNTGELFF. In DNA, the CDR3 is TGCGCCAGCAGCCAAGAAGGGGAGGGACTAGCGGGGAACACCGGGGAGCTGTTTTTT.

The chain employs TRBV6-5 and TRBJ2-7; 10 nucleotides agree with TRBD1. CDR1 is MNHEY, CDR2 SVGAGI, per germline. The V and J ends lost 2 bases and 3 bases, in that order; junction bases with no gene match: 1. The CDR3 is made up of 14 amino acids. The CDR3 loop reads CASSYGQGDYEQYF. CDR3 nucleotide sequence: TGTGCCAGCAGTTACGGACAGGGGGACTACGAGCAGTACTTC.

The V call is TRBV5-6, the J call TRBJ2-7; weak D call: TRBD2 (6 bases). Germline V gene sequence: CDR1 SGHDT, CDR2 YYEEEE. CDR3 length: 15 residues. The V gene lost 4 bases and the J gene lost 6 bases, with 20 bases spanning the gap. The CDR3 spells CASSPPTRTPGEQYF. Here the CDR3 DNA reads TGTGCCAGCAGCCCCCCGACTAGAACCCCGGGCGAGCAGTACTTC. Based on the CDR3 plus reference TRBV5-6 and TRBJ2-7, the full variable domain is DAGVTQSPTHLIKTRGQQVTLRCSPKSGHDTVSWYQQALGQGPQFIFQYYEEEERQRGNFPDRFSGHQFPNYSSELNVNALLLGDSALYLCASSPPTRTPGEQYFGPGTRLTVT.

This chain joins TRBV27 and TRBJ2-7; 8 positions agree with TRBD2. CDR3 size: 15 residues. The V gene's germline CDR1 is MNHEY and CDR2 SMNVEV (reference sequence). The J segment lost 2 bases and the V segment lost 6 bases, leaving 9 bases of the junction unmatched. This CDR3 is CASSHGGAGAYEQYF. The CDR3 DNA follows: TGTGCCAGCAGCCACGGGGGAGCGGGAGCCTACGAGCAGTACTTC.

The chain carries TRBV4-1 and TRBJ1-4; TRBD1 matches 8 bases. Trimming at V came to 2 bases and at J to 2 bases, leaving 10 bases not matched to a gene. The V gene's germline CDR1 is MGHRA and CDR2 YSYEKL. There are 18 residues in the CDR3. CDR3 nucleotides: TGCGCCAGCAGCCAACGCTTGGGACAGGCTTCGACTAATGAAAAACTGTTTTTT. Protein product: CASSQRLGQASTNEKLFF.

The rearrangement links TRBV28 to TRBJ2-2; a possible D gene is TRBD2 (6 bases). The CDR3 has 15 residues. The germline gives CDR1 MDHEN, CDR2 SYDVKM. The V end was cut by 8 bases, the J end by 0 bases, with 13 bases between. CDR3 region: CASVGGATNTGELFF. For the CDR3, the DNA is TGTGCCAGCGTTGGCGGGGCTACGAACACCGGGGAGCTGTTTTTT.

This clone was counted ten times or more. The rearrangement links TRBV6-1 to TRBJ2-7, with TRBD1 identical over 11 bases. V lost 4 bases, J lost 3 bases, and 2 bases stayed unmatched. The germline CDR1 and CDR2 sequences are MNHNS and SASEGT. The CDR3 length is 14 residues. The CDR3: CASSAGTGGYEQYF. The CDR3 nucleotides read TGTGCCAGCAGTGCCGGGACAGGGGGCTACGAGCAGTACTTC.

The gene calls are TRBV2 and TRBJ2-7; D unresolved. Germline CDR1 reads SNHLY; CDR2 reads FYNNEI. V was shortened by 6 bases and J by 0 bases, with 21 bases between the two germline ends. The CDR3 is 17 amino acids. The CDR3 loop is CASRVSPRRVASYEQYF. The CDR3, as DNA: TGTGCCAGCAGAGTAAGCCCACGCCGGGTGGCCTCCTACGAGCAGTACTTC.

The chain employs TRBV29-1 and TRBJ1-1; D remains unclear. The germline V gene has CDR1 SQVTM and CDR2 ANQGSEA. Trimming pared 7 bases from V and 6 bases from J, leaving 12 bases between. This CDR3 is built from 11 residues. The CDR3: CSGRRGPEAFF. CDR3 DNA sequence: TGCAGCGGTAGAAGAGGGCCTGAAGCTTTCTTT.

The table lists this clone with a count of one. The chain couples TRBV5-5 to TRBJ2-7; 8 nucleotides match TRBD2. Germline CDR1 reads SGHKS; CDR2 reads YYEKEE (reference sequence). J gave up 2 bases and V 3 bases, and 16 bases lay outside the gene matches. The CDR3 is made up of 18 amino acids. This CDR3 reads CASSSHSTPGLGAYEQYF. The CDR3 region has the DNA TGTGCCAGCAGCTCTCATTCAACTCCGGGACTAGGTGCCTACGAGCAGTACTTC.

This chain connects TRBV6-5 to TRBJ2-7; D may be TRBD2 (5 bases). Trimming pared 0 bases from V and 3 bases from J, leaving 15 bases between. CDR1 is MNHEY, CDR2 SVGAGI, per germline. The CDR3 has 16 amino acids. In DNA form, the CDR3 reads TGTGCCAGCAGTTACTCCTCGAGCGGTAACTACTACGAGCAGTACTTC. It is translated as CASSYSSSGNYYEQYF.

The rearrangement uses TRBV5-1 and TRBJ1-2, with D possibly TRBD1 on 5 matching bases. V lost 3 bases, J lost 2 bases, and 11 bases lay in between. The CDR3 contains 14 residues. Germline assignment: CDR1 SGHRS and CDR2 YFSETQ. DNA of the CDR3: TGCGCCAGCAGCTCGACAGCACCCAACTATGGCTACACCTTC. Its protein is CASSSTAPNYGYTF.

The chain uses TRBV10-3 and TRBJ1-5; no reliable D call. This CDR3 spans 12 amino acids. V lost 3 bases and J lost 8, with 8 bases in between. The germline CDR1 and CDR2 sequences are ENHRY and SYGVKD. CDR3 DNA: TGTGCCATCAGTGACTTACCAGAGCCCCAGCATTTT. Its protein product is CAISDLPEPQHF.

The CDR3 nucleotides are TGTGCCAGTAGTATGGGAGTTTCCTCTGGAAACACCATATATTTT. Its protein is CASSMGVSSGNTIYF. The V gene is TRBV19, the J gene TRBJ1-3; D is unclear. V was cut by 3 bases and J by 0 bases, with 9 bases left in between. Germline CDR1 and CDR2: LNHDA and SQIVND (reference sequence). The CDR3 is 15 amino acids.